The TCR beta chain described here comes from a study of blood T cell repertoires in COVID-19. Across the study: Researchers got acute and convalescent COVID-19 samples from the United States, Italy and Spain. PBMCs, B-cell-depleted T cells, or T cells provided the cDNA or gDNA that made up the material.

Germline V CDR1 and CDR2: SGHVS, FQNEAQ. The CDR3 consists of 14 residues. V was shortened by 5 bases and J by 1 base, with 12 bases between the two germline ends. Authors' methods: Cell counts per sample came from amplifying reference gene primers. The repertoire was sequenced with immunoSEQ multiplex PCR; TCRdb's copy has only in-frame clones and lacks some. That table supplies the V and J calls and clone size; D and trimming were determined from the DNA. The sample holds around 80,000 clones, approximately 80% seen once. The TCR comes from a woman aged 80 or older with active or convalescent COVID-19. Specimen: peripheral blood. The J gene is TRBJ2-7, the V gene TRBV7-8, with TRBD1 as a possible D gene (6 bases). The CDR3 loop is CASSPEGESYEQYF. The CDR3, as DNA: TGTGCCAGCAGCCCCGAGGGGGAGTCCTACGAGCAGTACTTC.